The clone carrying this T cell receptor (beta chain) appeared many times. The target antigen is unknown. The protocol was immunoSEQ multiplex PCR, while the TCRdb copy is restricted to in-frame clones and leaves out a portion. The sample has approximately 29,000 clones, around 73% seen once; the top ten hold 33%. These data originate in a study of T cells in localized non-small cell lung cancer. The study, taken as a whole, reports: The appearance of a median approximately 61 of the top 100 tumor clones was seen in adjacent lung. Peak T cell clonality was found in uninvolved adjacent lung, exceeding tumor. Increased T cell density in blood showed an association with longer overall survival. It remains possible that heterogeneity exists, since only one tumor region was sequenced.

The sequence came from a male donor at least 60 years old with stage II squamous cell lung carcinoma. The source was peripheral blood, collected before any cancer treatment.

CDR3 protein: CASSPNAPGEQYF. CDR3 in DNA: TGTGCCAGCAGTCCTAACGCTCCCGGGGAGCAGTACTTC. The V call is TRBV28, the J call TRBJ2-7; the D is unclear. V was trimmed by 5 bases and J by 7 bases, leaving 15 bases between them. The CDR3 covers 13 residues. CDR1 and CDR2 (germline): MDHEN, SYDVKM.